The rows below give T cell receptor beta chains drawn from one sample of a study of ipilimumab plus nivolumab after autologous stem cell transplantation. Sequencing was performed with immunoSEQ multiplex PCR; in TCRdb, only in-frame clones are kept and a portion is missing. The sample lists about 16,000 clones; 80% to 85% were seen once. Sequencing was performed on PBMCs, taken in a trial of ipilimumab plus nivolumab as post-transplant consolidation. The receptors here all came from a male donor with diffuse large B-cell lymphoma. CDR3s include the opening cysteine and the closing phenylalanine or tryptophan. A D gene is named only where the DNA matches it firmly. Size is stated for part of the rows, as once, few or many counts, or as a class when the clone is expanded.

d_call	j_call	v_call	clone_size	cdr3_aa	cdr3_nt
TRBD1	TRBJ1-5	TRBV7-8	.	CASSLGQGDNQPQHF	TGTGCCAGCAGCTTAGGACAGGGGGACAATCAGCCCCAGCATTTT
TRBD1	TRBJ1-5	TRBV29-1	.	CSVAGTGDQPQHF	TGCAGCGTTGCGGGGACAGGGGATCAGCCCCAGCATTTT
.	TRBJ2-1	TRBV7-9	.	CASSFIGQADEQFF	TGTGCCAGCAGCTTTATTGGGCAAGCGGATGAGCAGTTCTTC
.	TRBJ1-2	TRBV6-5	few	CASSYSAQSLWGYTF	TGTGCCAGCAGTTACTCCGCACAAAGCTTATGGGGCTACACCTTC
TRBD1	TRBJ2-7	TRBV5-6	.	CASSVPGQTYEQYF	TGTGCCAGCAGCGTACCGGGACAGACCTACGAGCAGTACTTC
TRBD2	TRBJ2-2	TRBV19	.	CASSTGAGLAGNTGELFF	TGTGCCAGTAGTACCGGCGCGGGACTAGCGGGAAACACCGGGGAGCTGTTTTTT
.	TRBJ1-6	TRBV28	.	CASSPSPSPLHF	TGTGCCAGCAGTCCCTCACCCTCACCCCTCCACTTT
TRBD1	TRBJ1-6	TRBV27	.	CASSGMTGAYSPLHF	TGTGCCAGCAGTGGGATGACAGGGGCATATTCACCCCTCCACTTT
TRBD1	TRBJ2-2	TRBV4-1	.	CASSRGQGAAGELFF	TGCGCCAGCAGCCGTGGACAGGGGGCGGCTGGGGAGCTGTTTTTT
.	TRBJ2-2	TRBV19	.	CASSIQGSGELFF	TGTGCCAGTAGTATACAGGGTTCCGGGGAGCTGTTTTTT
.	TRBJ2-5	TRBV6-5	.	CASSYPADQETQYF	TGTGCCAGCAGTTACCCTGCGGACCAAGAGACCCAGTACTTC
.	TRBJ2-3	TRBV4-3	.	CASSQDTTGGTDTQYF	TGCGCCAGCAGCCAAGATACGACGGGGGGCACAGATACGCAGTATTTT
TRBD2	TRBJ2-1	TRBV5-3	.	CARSLRGLAGRSSYNEQFF	TGTGCCAGAAGCTTGCGGGGACTAGCGGGTCGTAGCTCCTACAATGAGCAGTTCTTC